The rows below give T cell receptor beta chains drawn from one sample of a study of regulatory T cells in long-lasting Graves disease. TCRdb itself ran the multiplex PCR reads through MiXCR, one entry per CDR3 protein. The data show about 300,000 distinct CDR3 sequences, about 18% seen once. This specimen consisted of peripheral blood mononuclear cells (PBMCs), obtained at new diagnosis, from a patient treated with antithyroid drugs. The receptor set was obtained from a female donor with Graves disease. Both conserved end residues are part of each CDR3. The D gene is left open where the match is weak. Rows may omit the clone size; those that give it use once, few, many or a size class.

d_call,v_call,j_call,clone_size,cdr3_nt,cdr3_aa
.,TRBV7-9,TRBJ2-7,many,TGTGCCAGCTTACAACCGGGGGAACACGAGCAGTACTTC,CASLQPGEHEQYF
TRBD1,TRBV28,TRBJ1-3,many,TGTGCCAGCACCGCTTGGACAGGGGACTCTGGAAACACCATATATTTT,CASTAWTGDSGNTIYF
.,TRBV7-8,TRBJ2-7,many,TGTGCCAGCAGCTCAGCTGGGGCGGGGCAGTACTTC,CASSSAGAGQYF
.,TRBV28,TRBJ2-7,many,TGTGCCAGCAGGCCCTTGGGACTTTCCGACGAGCAGTACTTC,CASRPLGLSDEQYF
.,TRBV7-9,TRBJ2-5,few,TGTGCCAGCAGCCCACAGGCTGGCCTCCAAGAGACCCAGTACTTC,CASSPQAGLQETQYF
TRBD2,TRBV6-1,TRBJ2-5,many,TGTGCCAGCAGGTTATCGGCGGGAGCGGCGGAGACCCAGTACTTC,CASRLSAGAAETQYF
.,TRBV24-1,TRBJ2-6,many,TGTGCCACCAGTGGGGTTGGGGCCAACGTCCTGACTTTC,CATSGVGANVLTF
.,TRBV15,TRBJ2-3,many,TGTGCCACCAGCAGAGAATGGGCTCGCACAGATACGCAGTATTTT,CATSREWARTDTQYF
.,TRBV12-5,TRBJ2-1,many,TGTGCTAGTGGGGTCGGGGTCAATGAGCAGTTCTTC,CASGVGVNEQFF
TRBD1,TRBV20-1,TRBJ1-6,many,TGCAGTGCTAGGGGACAGGCGACCGTTTCCTCACCCCTCCACTTT,CSARGQATVSSPLHF
.,TRBV11-2,TRBJ1-1,.,TGTGCCAGCAGCAACGGACCGAACACTGAAGCTTTCTTT,CASSNGPNTEAFF
TRBD2,TRBV11-2,TRBJ2-3,few,TGTGCCAGCAGCCACAAGCCCGGACTAGCGGGGCCGGAAGGCCCAGATACGCAGTATTTT,CASSHKPGLAGPEGPDTQYF
.,TRBV28,TRBJ1-5,many,TGTGCCAGCAGTTTCTCCGACAGAGGCAATCAGCCCCAGCATTTT,CASSFSDRGNQPQHF
.,TRBV7-2,TRBJ2-7,many,TGTGCCAGCAGCCCACTAGCTGCTAGCTCCTACGAGCAGTACTTC,CASSPLAASSYEQYF
TRBD2,TRBV5-1,TRBJ2-1,.,TGCGCCAGCAGCCTTAGCGGGAGGGCCTGGAATGAGCAGTTCTTC,CASSLSGRAWNEQFF
TRBD2,TRBV28,TRBJ2-7,many,TGTGCCAGCAGTTTATCGGGACTAGCGGGAGGGGAGCAGTACTTC,CASSLSGLAGGEQYF